These T cell receptor beta chains were read from a single sample in a study of shared clonotypes between healthy human individuals. TCRdb's copy holds only in-frame clones and misses some; the assay was immunoSEQ multiplex PCR. The profile shows approximately 620,000 clones, approximately 97% of them singletons. The sample taken for sequencing was naive CD4+ T cells sorted from blood. The receptors stem from a woman aged 25 to 39 in good health. CDR3s include the opening cysteine and the closing phenylalanine or tryptophan. D genes are given only for firm matches. The size field is filled for only some rows; it gives once, few, many or a size class.

clone_size: NA; j_call: TRBJ2-2; d_call: NA; v_call: TRBV6-5; cdr3_nt: TGTGCCAGCAGTTACTCGGGGCTGACCGGGGAGCTGTTTTTT; cdr3_aa: CASSYSGLTGELFF
clone_size: NA; j_call: TRBJ1-5; d_call: NA; v_call: TRBV18; cdr3_nt: TGTGCCAGCTCACCGGGGGGAATTCAGCCCCAGCATTTT; cdr3_aa: CASSPGGIQPQHF
clone_size: NA; j_call: TRBJ2-7; d_call: NA; v_call: TRBV6-5; cdr3_nt: TGTGCCAGCAGTTACAAAAGAATTAGCTACGAGCAGTACTTC; cdr3_aa: CASSYKRISYEQYF
clone_size: NA; j_call: TRBJ2-7; d_call: NA; v_call: TRBV5-5; cdr3_nt: TGTGCCAGCAGCTTGGTGTCGGCAGGAACACTCTACGAGCAGTACTTC; cdr3_aa: CASSLVSAGTLYEQYF
clone_size: NA; j_call: TRBJ2-1; d_call: NA; v_call: TRBV6-6; cdr3_nt: TGTGCCAGCAAAAGCCACAATGAGCAGTTCTTC; cdr3_aa: CASKSHNEQFF
clone_size: once; j_call: TRBJ2-1; d_call: NA; v_call: TRBV10-3; cdr3_nt: TGTGCCATCAGTGCCTTCGCCACGAATGAGCAGTTCTTC; cdr3_aa: CAISAFATNEQFF
clone_size: NA; j_call: TRBJ1-1; d_call: NA; v_call: TRBV7-9; cdr3_nt: TGTGCCAGCAGCCGCGATCTGAACACTGAAGCTTTCTTT; cdr3_aa: CASSRDLNTEAFF
clone_size: NA; j_call: TRBJ2-1; d_call: NA; v_call: TRBV29-1; cdr3_nt: TGCAGCGCCCAACTCCTGAGCTCCTACAATGAGCAGTTCTTC; cdr3_aa: CSAQLLSSYNEQFF
clone_size: NA; j_call: TRBJ1-1; d_call: NA; v_call: TRBV9; cdr3_nt: TGTGCCAGCAGCGTTAGTGGGCTTTCGGACACTGAAGCTTTCTTT; cdr3_aa: CASSVSGLSDTEAFF
clone_size: NA; j_call: TRBJ1-1; d_call: NA; v_call: TRBV2; cdr3_nt: TGTGCCAGCGGGGGGGTAACTGAAGCTTTCTTT; cdr3_aa: CASGGVTEAFF
clone_size: once; j_call: TRBJ2-4; d_call: NA; v_call: TRBV7-8; cdr3_nt: TGTGCCAGCAGCTTAGACGGTGCTACCAAAAACATTCAGTACTTC; cdr3_aa: CASSLDGATKNIQYF
clone_size: NA; j_call: TRBJ2-7; d_call: TRBD2; v_call: TRBV5-6; cdr3_nt: TGTGCCAGCAGCTTGAGGACTAGCCGCGAGCAGTACTTC; cdr3_aa: CASSLRTSREQYF
clone_size: NA; j_call: TRBJ2-1; d_call: NA; v_call: TRBV6-5; cdr3_nt: TGTGCCAGCACCTCTAGCCATGAGCAGTTCTTC; cdr3_aa: CASTSSHEQFF
clone_size: once; j_call: TRBJ2-3; d_call: TRBD2; v_call: TRBV7-9; cdr3_nt: TGTGCCAGCAGCCCTTCCGGGGGTAGCGGGACTGGGACAGATACGCAGTATTTT; cdr3_aa: CASSPSGGSGTGTDTQYF
clone_size: NA; j_call: TRBJ1-4; d_call: TRBD1; v_call: TRBV29-1; cdr3_nt: TGCAGCGTACAGGGGGCATTTGGTGAAAAACTGTTTTTT; cdr3_aa: CSVQGAFGEKLFF
clone_size: once; j_call: TRBJ2-1; d_call: TRBD2; v_call: TRBV19; cdr3_nt: TGTGCCAGTACCCAAGGACTAGCGGGAGGGTCCAACTACAATGAGCAGTTCTTC; cdr3_aa: CASTQGLAGGSNYNEQFF
clone_size: NA; j_call: TRBJ2-1; d_call: TRBD2; v_call: TRBV2; cdr3_nt: TGTGCCAGCAGTACCCTAGCGGGAGGGAATGAGCAGTTCTTC; cdr3_aa: CASSTLAGGNEQFF
clone_size: NA; j_call: TRBJ2-7; d_call: TRBD1; v_call: TRBV18; cdr3_nt: TGTGCCAGCTCGACGACAGGGATTAGCTACGAGCAGTACTTC; cdr3_aa: CASSTTGISYEQYF
clone_size: NA; j_call: TRBJ2-5; d_call: TRBD1; v_call: TRBV5-1; cdr3_nt: TGCGCCAGCAGCTCGGGGACAGGGGGATCAGAGACCCAGTACTTC; cdr3_aa: CASSSGTGGSETQYF
clone_size: NA; j_call: TRBJ1-1; d_call: NA; v_call: TRBV6-5; cdr3_nt: TGTGCCAGCAGAAATCCCGGATCGAACACTGAAGCTTTCTTT; cdr3_aa: CASRNPGSNTEAFF
clone_size: NA; j_call: TRBJ2-5; d_call: NA; v_call: TRBV5-4; cdr3_nt: TGTGCCAGCAGCTCTCCTCCCGGGTCCAGGGGAGGAGAGACCCAGTACTTC; cdr3_aa: CASSSPPGSRGGETQYF
clone_size: NA; j_call: TRBJ2-1; d_call: NA; v_call: TRBV2; cdr3_nt: TGTGCCAGCACCGTCTACAATGAGCAGTTCTTC; cdr3_aa: CASTVYNEQFF
clone_size: NA; j_call: TRBJ1-2; d_call: TRBD1; v_call: TRBV28; cdr3_nt: TGTGCCACAAACATCGTAGGGGGCGCTCGTCGGTACACCTTC; cdr3_aa: CATNIVGGARRYTF
clone_size: NA; j_call: TRBJ2-1; d_call: NA; v_call: TRBV5-4; cdr3_nt: TGTGCCAGCAGCCACCGGACTAACGAACTGCCCAATGAGCAGTTCTTC; cdr3_aa: CASSHRTNELPNEQFF
clone_size: NA; j_call: TRBJ2-3; d_call: TRBD2; v_call: TRBV7-9; cdr3_nt: TGTGCCAGCAGCCCAACTAGCGCCGGGAGGATAGATACGCAGTATTTT; cdr3_aa: CASSPTSAGRIDTQYF
clone_size: NA; j_call: TRBJ1-6; d_call: NA; v_call: TRBV2; cdr3_nt: TGTGCCAGCAGTAAGCAGGGAGAATCACCCCTCCACTTT; cdr3_aa: CASSKQGESPLHF
clone_size: NA; j_call: TRBJ2-7; d_call: NA; v_call: TRBV6-1; cdr3_nt: TGTGCCACCCGACAGAATTCCTACGAGCAGTACTTC; cdr3_aa: CATRQNSYEQYF
clone_size: NA; j_call: TRBJ1-1; d_call: TRBD1; v_call: TRBV29-1; cdr3_nt: TGCAGCGTGGGGGGACAGGGAATGAACACTGAAGCTTTCTTT; cdr3_aa: CSVGGQGMNTEAFF
clone_size: NA; j_call: TRBJ2-3; d_call: TRBD1; v_call: TRBV11-2; cdr3_nt: TGTGCCAGCAGCCCCGGGTACGGGACAGGGGCTAGCACAGATACGCAGTATTTT; cdr3_aa: CASSPGYGTGASTDTQYF
clone_size: NA; j_call: TRBJ2-5; d_call: NA; v_call: TRBV30; cdr3_nt: TGTGCCTGGGCCTCCAGGGTTGAGACCCAGTACTTC; cdr3_aa: CAWASRVETQYF
clone_size: NA; j_call: TRBJ2-7; d_call: TRBD1; v_call: TRBV5-4; cdr3_nt: TGTGCCAGCAGCTTGTATACAGGGGCCTACGAGCAGTACTTC; cdr3_aa: CASSLYTGAYEQYF
clone_size: once; j_call: TRBJ2-7; d_call: NA; v_call: TRBV7-6; cdr3_nt: TGTGCCAGCAGCTTAGTCTTGCAGGGTCAGGGTATCAGCCCCTACGAGCAGTACTTC; cdr3_aa: CASSLVLQGQGISPYEQYF
clone_size: NA; j_call: TRBJ2-7; d_call: TRBD2; v_call: TRBV28; cdr3_nt: TGTGCCAGCAGTACCTCGGGGACTAGCATATACGAGCAGTACTTC; cdr3_aa: CASSTSGTSIYEQYF
clone_size: NA; j_call: TRBJ1-5; d_call: TRBD1; v_call: TRBV9; cdr3_nt: TGTGCCAGCAGCCCCGGGACAGGATTTAGCAATCAGCCCCAGCATTTT; cdr3_aa: CASSPGTGFSNQPQHF
clone_size: NA; j_call: TRBJ1-2; d_call: NA; v_call: TRBV27; cdr3_nt: TGTGCCAGCAGTTTGACGAGTAACTATGGCTACACCTTC; cdr3_aa: CASSLTSNYGYTF
clone_size: NA; j_call: TRBJ2-1; d_call: NA; v_call: TRBV28; cdr3_nt: TGTGCCAGCAGTTTAGGCGGGTACTCCTACAATGAGCAGTTCTTC; cdr3_aa: CASSLGGYSYNEQFF
clone_size: NA; j_call: TRBJ2-4; d_call: NA; v_call: TRBV18; cdr3_nt: TGTGCCAGCTCACCACGTCTCGCGGACGTAGCCAAAAACATTCAGTACTTC; cdr3_aa: CASSPRLADVAKNIQYF
clone_size: NA; j_call: TRBJ2-3; d_call: TRBD2; v_call: TRBV5-1; cdr3_nt: TGCGCCAGCAGGGTGAGCGGGAGTGATACAGATACGCAGTATTTT; cdr3_aa: CASRVSGSDTDTQYF
clone_size: NA; j_call: TRBJ2-7; d_call: NA; v_call: TRBV5-1; cdr3_nt: TGCGCCAGCAGAGTCCTCGGGGCGCAGTCCTACGAGCAGTACTTC; cdr3_aa: CASRVLGAQSYEQYF
clone_size: NA; j_call: TRBJ2-1; d_call: NA; v_call: TRBV7-3; cdr3_nt: TGTGCCAGCAGCTCGGTAGCGGTTCGGTCCTACAATGAGCAGTTCTTC; cdr3_aa: CASSSVAVRSYNEQFF
clone_size: NA; j_call: TRBJ1-2; d_call: NA; v_call: TRBV9; cdr3_nt: TGTGCCAGCAGCACCTCTGTTGGAGCTAACTATGGCTACACCTTC; cdr3_aa: CASSTSVGANYGYTF
clone_size: NA; j_call: TRBJ1-5; d_call: NA; v_call: TRBV28; cdr3_nt: TGTGCCAGCGGTCAAAGCAATCAGCCCCAGCATTTT; cdr3_aa: CASGQSNQPQHF
clone_size: NA; j_call: TRBJ1-3; d_call: NA; v_call: TRBV25-1; cdr3_nt: TGTGCCAGCAGTGATCGAAGCTCTGGAAACACCATATATTTT; cdr3_aa: CASSDRSSGNTIYF
clone_size: NA; j_call: TRBJ2-2; d_call: TRBD2; v_call: TRBV19; cdr3_nt: TGTGCCAGTAGCCCAGGACTAGCGGGAGTAGGAACCGGGGAGCTGTTTTTT; cdr3_aa: CASSPGLAGVGTGELFF
clone_size: NA; j_call: TRBJ2-7; d_call: NA; v_call: TRBV7-6; cdr3_nt: TGTGCCAGCAGCTTTACAAGGGCAGCATCTAGGACATACGGGGGCTCCGAGCAGTACTTC; cdr3_aa: CASSFTRAASRTYGGSEQYF
clone_size: NA; j_call: TRBJ2-1; d_call: TRBD2; v_call: TRBV5-1; cdr3_nt: TGCGCCAGCAGCTTGTTTCTAGCGGGCAATGAGCAGTTCTTC; cdr3_aa: CASSLFLAGNEQFF
clone_size: NA; j_call: TRBJ2-7; d_call: NA; v_call: TRBV28; cdr3_nt: TGTGCCAGCAGTTATCCAGTAGGCGAGCAGTACTTC; cdr3_aa: CASSYPVGEQYF
clone_size: NA; j_call: TRBJ1-1; d_call: TRBD1; v_call: TRBV2; cdr3_nt: TGTGCCAGCAGTGGGGCCGGGACAGGGGATGAAGCTTTCTTT; cdr3_aa: CASSGAGTGDEAFF
clone_size: NA; j_call: TRBJ2-2; d_call: NA; v_call: TRBV14; cdr3_nt: TGTGCCAGCAGCCGTAGCGGCCCCGGCGGGGAGCTGTTTTTT; cdr3_aa: CASSRSGPGGELFF
clone_size: NA; j_call: TRBJ2-7; d_call: NA; v_call: TRBV28; cdr3_nt: TGTGCCAGCAGCTACGTCGGGGACTCCTACGAGCAGTACTTC; cdr3_aa: CASSYVGDSYEQYF
clone_size: NA; j_call: TRBJ1-5; d_call: NA; v_call: TRBV27; cdr3_nt: TGTGCCAGCAGGAGGAGCGGGGCCTATAGCAATCAGCCCCAGCATTTT; cdr3_aa: CASRRSGAYSNQPQHF
clone_size: NA; j_call: TRBJ1-1; d_call: NA; v_call: TRBV18; cdr3_nt: TGTGCCAGCTCACCATCGGGACAGAACACTGAAGCTTTCTTT; cdr3_aa: CASSPSGQNTEAFF
clone_size: NA; j_call: TRBJ1-6; d_call: NA; v_call: TRBV6-5; cdr3_nt: TGTGCCAGCAGTTACTCGATGGGTTCACCCCTCCACTTT; cdr3_aa: CASSYSMGSPLHF
clone_size: NA; j_call: TRBJ1-2; d_call: NA; v_call: TRBV6-5; cdr3_nt: TGTGCCAGCAGTCCCTGGCAGCCTCGGTATGGCTACACCTTC; cdr3_aa: CASSPWQPRYGYTF